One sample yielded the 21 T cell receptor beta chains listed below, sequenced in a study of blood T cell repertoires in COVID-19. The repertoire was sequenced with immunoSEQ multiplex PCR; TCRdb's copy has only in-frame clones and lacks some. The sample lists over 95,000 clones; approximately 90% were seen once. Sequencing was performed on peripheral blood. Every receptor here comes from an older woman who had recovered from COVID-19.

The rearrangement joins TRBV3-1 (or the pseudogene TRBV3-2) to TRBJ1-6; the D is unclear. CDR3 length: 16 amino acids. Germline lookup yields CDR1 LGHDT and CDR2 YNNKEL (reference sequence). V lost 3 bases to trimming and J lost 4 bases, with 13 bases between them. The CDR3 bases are TGTGCCAGCAGCCAGGCGCGGACGGGGTATAATTCACCCCTCCACTTT. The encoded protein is CASSQARTGYNSPLHF.

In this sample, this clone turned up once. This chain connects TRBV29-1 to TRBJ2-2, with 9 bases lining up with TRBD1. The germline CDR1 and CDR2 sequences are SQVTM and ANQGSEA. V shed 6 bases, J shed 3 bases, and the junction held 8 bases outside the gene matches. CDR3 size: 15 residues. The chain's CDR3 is CSVGRTGGHTGELFF. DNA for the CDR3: TGCAGCGTGGGAAGAACAGGGGGCCACACCGGGGAGCTGTTTTTT.

CDR3 loop: CASSRPGGPDTQYF. The DNA for the CDR3 is TGTGCCAGCAGCCGGCCGGGGGGGCCAGATACGCAGTATTTT. The genes are TRBV7-2 and TRBJ2-3, with 8 bases that match TRBD2. V lost 5 bases, J lost 4 bases, and 5 bases stayed unmatched. Germline CDR1 SGHTA, CDR2 FQGNSA. The CDR3 runs 14 residues.

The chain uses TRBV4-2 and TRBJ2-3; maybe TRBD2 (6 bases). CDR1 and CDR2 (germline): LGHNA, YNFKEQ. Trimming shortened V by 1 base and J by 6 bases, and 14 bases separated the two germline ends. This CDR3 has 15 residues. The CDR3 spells CASSQAGRRADTQYF. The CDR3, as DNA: TGTGCCAGCAGCCAAGCGGGAAGGAGGGCTGATACGCAGTATTTT.

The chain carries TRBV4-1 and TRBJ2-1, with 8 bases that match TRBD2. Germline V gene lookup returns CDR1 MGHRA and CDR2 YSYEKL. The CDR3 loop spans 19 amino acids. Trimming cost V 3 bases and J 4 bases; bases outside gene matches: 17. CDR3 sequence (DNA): TGCGCCAGCAGCCATGCATATCGTGTAGGGCGGGGGGATTACAATGAGCAGTTCTTC. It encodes CASSHAYRVGRGDYNEQFF.

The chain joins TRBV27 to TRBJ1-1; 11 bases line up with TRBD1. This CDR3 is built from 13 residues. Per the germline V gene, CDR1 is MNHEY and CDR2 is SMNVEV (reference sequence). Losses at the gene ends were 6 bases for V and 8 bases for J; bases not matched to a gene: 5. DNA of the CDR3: TGTGCCAGCAGCCGGGGACAGGGGGAAGAAGCTTTCTTT. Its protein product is CASSRGQGEEAFF.

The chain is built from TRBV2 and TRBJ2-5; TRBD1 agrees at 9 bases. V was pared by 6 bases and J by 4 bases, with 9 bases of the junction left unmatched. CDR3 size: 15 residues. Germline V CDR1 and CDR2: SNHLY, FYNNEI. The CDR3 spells CASRPRTGERETQYF. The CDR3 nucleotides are TGTGCCAGCAGACCCAGGACAGGGGAGAGAGAGACCCAGTACTTC.

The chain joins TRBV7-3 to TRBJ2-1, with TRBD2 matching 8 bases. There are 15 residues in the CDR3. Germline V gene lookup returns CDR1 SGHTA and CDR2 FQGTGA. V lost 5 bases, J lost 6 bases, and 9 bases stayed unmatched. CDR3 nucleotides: TGTGCCAGCAGCCCCATGGGACTAGGGGCCAATGAGCAGTTCTTC. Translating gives CASSPMGLGANEQFF.

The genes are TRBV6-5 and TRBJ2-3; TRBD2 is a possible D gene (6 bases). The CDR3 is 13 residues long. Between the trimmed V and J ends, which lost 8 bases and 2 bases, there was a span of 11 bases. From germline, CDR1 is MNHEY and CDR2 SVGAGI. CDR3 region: CASLQGLTDTQYF. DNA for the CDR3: TGTGCCAGCCTCCAGGGACTCACAGATACGCAGTATTTT.

The CDR3 reads CASSPTQGKGNTIYF. For the CDR3, the DNA is TGTGCCAGCAGCCCGACCCAGGGTAAAGGAAACACCATATATTTT. The V and J genes are TRBV11-2 and TRBJ1-3, with a tentative D call TRBD1 (5 bases). Trimming cost V 5 bases and J 4 bases, with 15 bases left between them. Looked up from germline, CDR1 is SGHAT and CDR2 is FQNNGV. This CDR3 contains 15 residues.

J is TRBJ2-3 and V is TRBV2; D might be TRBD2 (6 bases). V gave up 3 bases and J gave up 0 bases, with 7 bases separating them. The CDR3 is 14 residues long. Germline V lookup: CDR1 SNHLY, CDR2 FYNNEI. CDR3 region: CASSDGTSTDTQYF. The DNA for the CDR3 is TGTGCCAGCAGTGATGGGACTAGCACAGATACGCAGTATTTT.

The CDR3 loop reads CASRELAGAYEQYF. For the CDR3, the DNA is TGTGCCAGTAGGGAACTAGCGGGAGCTTACGAGCAGTACTTC. The chain uses TRBV19 and TRBJ2-7; 11 positions agree with TRBD2. V lost 6 bases to trimming and J lost 4 bases; unmatched junction nucleotides: 5. Germline-derived CDR1 and CDR2 are LNHDA and SQIVND (reference sequence). CDR3 length: 14 residues.

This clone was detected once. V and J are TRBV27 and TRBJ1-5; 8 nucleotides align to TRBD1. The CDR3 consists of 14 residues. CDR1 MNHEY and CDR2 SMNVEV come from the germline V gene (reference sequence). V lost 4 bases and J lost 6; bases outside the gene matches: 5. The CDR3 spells CASSWTGFGQPQHF. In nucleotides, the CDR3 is TGTGCCAGCAGTTGGACAGGGTTCGGTCAGCCCCAGCATTTT.

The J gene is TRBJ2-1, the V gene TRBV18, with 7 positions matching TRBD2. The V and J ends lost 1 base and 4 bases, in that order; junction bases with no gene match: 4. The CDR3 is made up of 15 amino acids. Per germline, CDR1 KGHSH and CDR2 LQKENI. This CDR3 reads CASSPRAGSYNEQFF. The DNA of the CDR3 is TGTGCCAGCTCACCACGAGCGGGATCATACAATGAGCAGTTCTTC.

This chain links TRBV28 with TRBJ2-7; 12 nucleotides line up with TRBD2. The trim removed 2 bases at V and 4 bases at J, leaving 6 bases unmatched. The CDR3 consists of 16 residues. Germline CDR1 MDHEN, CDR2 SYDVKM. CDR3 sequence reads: CASSLGPTSGGYEQYF. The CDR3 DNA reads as TGTGCCAGCAGTTTAGGTCCGACTAGCGGGGGTTACGAGCAGTACTTC.

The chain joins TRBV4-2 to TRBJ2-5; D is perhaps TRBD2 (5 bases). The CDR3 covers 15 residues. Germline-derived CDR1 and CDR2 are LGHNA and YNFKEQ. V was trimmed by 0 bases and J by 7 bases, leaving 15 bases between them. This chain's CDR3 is CASSQDAVGGRTQYF. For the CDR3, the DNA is TGTGCCAGCAGCCAAGATGCGGTCGGCGGGCGGACCCAGTACTTC.

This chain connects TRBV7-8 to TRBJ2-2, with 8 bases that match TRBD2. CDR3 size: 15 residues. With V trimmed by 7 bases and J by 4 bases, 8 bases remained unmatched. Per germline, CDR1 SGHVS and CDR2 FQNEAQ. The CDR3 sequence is CASNPWTSPTGELFF. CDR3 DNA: TGTGCCAGCAACCCCTGGACTAGCCCCACCGGGGAGCTGTTTTTT.

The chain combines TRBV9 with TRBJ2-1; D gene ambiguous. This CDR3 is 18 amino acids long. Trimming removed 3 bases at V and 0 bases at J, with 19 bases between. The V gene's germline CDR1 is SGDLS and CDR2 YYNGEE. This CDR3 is CASSATPSGWSSYNEQFF. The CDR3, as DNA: TGTGCCAGCAGCGCAACCCCTTCGGGTTGGAGCTCCTACAATGAGCAGTTCTTC.

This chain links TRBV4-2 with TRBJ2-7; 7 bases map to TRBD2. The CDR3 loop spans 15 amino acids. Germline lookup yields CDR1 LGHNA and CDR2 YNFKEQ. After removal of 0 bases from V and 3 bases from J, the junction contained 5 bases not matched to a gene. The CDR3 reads CASSQDGTTNYEQYF. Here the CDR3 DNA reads TGTGCCAGCAGCCAAGACGGGACTACCAACTACGAGCAGTACTTC.

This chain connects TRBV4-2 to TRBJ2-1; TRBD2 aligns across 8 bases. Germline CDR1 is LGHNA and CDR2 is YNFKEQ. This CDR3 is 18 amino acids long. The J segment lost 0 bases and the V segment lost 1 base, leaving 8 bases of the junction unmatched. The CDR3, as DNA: TGTGCCAGCAGCCAAGTCCTCCGGGGGGGGAGCTCCTACAATGAGCAGTTCTTC. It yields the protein CASSQVLRGGSSYNEQFF.

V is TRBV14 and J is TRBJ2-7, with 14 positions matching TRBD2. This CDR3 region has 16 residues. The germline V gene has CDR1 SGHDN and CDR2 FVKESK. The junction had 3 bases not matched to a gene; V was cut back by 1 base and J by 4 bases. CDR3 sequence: CASSQGGLAGVYEQYF. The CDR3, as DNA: TGTGCCAGCAGCCAAGGGGGACTAGCGGGAGTATACGAGCAGTACTTC.